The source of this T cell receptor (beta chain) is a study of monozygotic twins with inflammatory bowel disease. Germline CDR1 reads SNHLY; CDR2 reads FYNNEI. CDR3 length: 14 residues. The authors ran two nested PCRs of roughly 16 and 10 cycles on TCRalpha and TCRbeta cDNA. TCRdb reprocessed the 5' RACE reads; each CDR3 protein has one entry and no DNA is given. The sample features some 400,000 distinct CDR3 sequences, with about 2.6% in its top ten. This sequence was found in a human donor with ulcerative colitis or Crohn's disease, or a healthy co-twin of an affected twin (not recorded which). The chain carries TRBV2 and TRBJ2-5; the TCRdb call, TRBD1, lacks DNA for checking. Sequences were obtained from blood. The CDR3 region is CASSDGTGIETQYF.